The following is a T cell receptor (beta chain) sequence with its context. This entry belongs to a study of blood T cell repertoires in COVID-19. In the study overall: Italy, Spain and the United States were the sources of the convalescent and acute COVID-19 samples. PBMCs, B-cell-depleted T cells, or T cells were the source of the cDNA or gDNA that made up the material.

Per the original methods: How many nucleated cells were present was estimated from reference gene primer amplification. TCRdb keeps only in-frame clones here, not all; method: immunoSEQ multiplex PCR. V, J and clone size are taken as reported in that table, and D and trimming were inferred from the DNA itself. Of hundreds of thousands of clones in the sample, roughly 86% were seen once. The clonotype originates from a human donor in a cohort sampled during active COVID-19. The material sequenced was peripheral blood.

The CDR3 sequence: CASSLLGWDRDLEQYF. DNA for the CDR3: TGTGCCAGCAGTTTATTAGGGTGGGACAGGGATCTTGAGCAGTACTTC. V and J are TRBV28 and TRBJ2-7; TRBD1 matches at 9 bases. Trimming took 1 base from V and 7 from J; bases not matched to a gene: 11. Germline V CDR1 and CDR2: MDHEN, SYDVKM. The CDR3 extends over 16 amino acids.